Described below is a single TCR beta chain sequence and its context. Its antigen is currently unknown. The PCR ran on 60 Vbeta and 13 Jbeta primers. TCRdb keeps only in-frame clones here, not all; method: immunoSEQ multiplex PCR. The data hold around 180,000 clones, with approximately 84% observed a single time. These data originate in a study of cytomegalovirus exposure and HLA in healthy donors. Study outcomes and limitations: Follow-up analysis later connected one missense variant in DCLRE1C with trimming of TCR beta V- and J-genes. The investigators catalogued 180 or so TCR beta chains as cytomegalovirus-associated. The CMV antigen specificity of a few CMV-associated chains was confirmed through in vitro analysis. The authors later found HLA-associated TCR beta chains more clonally expanded than equally common others.

The CDR3 runs to 14 residues. Germline loops: CDR1 SGHTA, CDR2 FQGNSA. V was cut by 5 bases and J by 0 bases, with 10 bases left in between. This receptor was obtained from a girl aged 5-17 years in good health and CMV-seropositive. The V gene is TRBV7-2, the J gene TRBJ1-1, with no clear D. Sequenced input: PBMCs. In DNA form, the CDR3 reads TGTGCCAGCAGCGTACAGAGCATGAACACTGAAGCTTTCTTT. It encodes CASSVQSMNTEAFF.